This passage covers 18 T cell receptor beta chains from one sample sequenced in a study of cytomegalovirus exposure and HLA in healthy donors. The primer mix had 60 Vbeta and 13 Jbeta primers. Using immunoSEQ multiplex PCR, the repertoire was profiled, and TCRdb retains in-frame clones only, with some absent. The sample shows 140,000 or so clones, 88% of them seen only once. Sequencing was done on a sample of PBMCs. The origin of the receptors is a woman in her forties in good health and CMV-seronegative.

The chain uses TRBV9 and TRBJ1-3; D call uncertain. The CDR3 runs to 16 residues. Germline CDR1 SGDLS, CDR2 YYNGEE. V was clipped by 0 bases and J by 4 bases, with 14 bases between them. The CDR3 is CASSVAGPRGGNTIYF. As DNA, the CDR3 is TGTGCCAGCAGCGTAGCTGGTCCTAGAGGCGGAAACACCATATATTTT. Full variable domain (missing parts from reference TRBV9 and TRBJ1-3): DSGVTQTPKHLITATGQRVTLRCSPRSGDLSVYWYQQSLDQGLQFLIQYYNGEERAKGNILERFSAQQFPDLHSELNLSSLELGDSALYFCASSVAGPRGGNTIYFGEGSWLTVV.

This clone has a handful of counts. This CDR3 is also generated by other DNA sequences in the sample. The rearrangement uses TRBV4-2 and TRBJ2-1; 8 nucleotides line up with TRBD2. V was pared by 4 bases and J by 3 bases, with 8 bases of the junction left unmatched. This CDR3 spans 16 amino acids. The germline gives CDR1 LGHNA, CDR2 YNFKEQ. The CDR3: CASSPSGLAGYNEQFF. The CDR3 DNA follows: TGTGCCAGCAGCCCGTCAGGACTAGCCGGCTACAATGAGCAGTTCTTC.

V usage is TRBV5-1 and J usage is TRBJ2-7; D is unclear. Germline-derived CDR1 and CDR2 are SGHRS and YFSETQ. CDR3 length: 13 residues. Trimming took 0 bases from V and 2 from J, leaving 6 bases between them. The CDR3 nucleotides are TGCGCCAGCAGCTTGGATGGCCCCTACGAGCAGTACTTC. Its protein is CASSLDGPYEQYF.

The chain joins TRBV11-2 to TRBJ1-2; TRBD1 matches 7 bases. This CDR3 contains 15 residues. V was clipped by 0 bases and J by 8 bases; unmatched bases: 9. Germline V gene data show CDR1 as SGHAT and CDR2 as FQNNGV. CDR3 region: CASSLDRQGKSGYTF. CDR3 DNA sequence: TGTGCCAGCAGCTTAGATAGACAGGGCAAGAGCGGCTACACCTTC.

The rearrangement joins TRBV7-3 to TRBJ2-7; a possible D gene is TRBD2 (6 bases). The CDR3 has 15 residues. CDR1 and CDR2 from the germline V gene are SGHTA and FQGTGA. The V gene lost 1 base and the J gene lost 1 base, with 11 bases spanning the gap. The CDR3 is CASSLNAGPSYEQYF. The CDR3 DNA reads TGTGCCAGCAGCTTAAACGCGGGACCTTCCTACGAGCAGTACTTC.

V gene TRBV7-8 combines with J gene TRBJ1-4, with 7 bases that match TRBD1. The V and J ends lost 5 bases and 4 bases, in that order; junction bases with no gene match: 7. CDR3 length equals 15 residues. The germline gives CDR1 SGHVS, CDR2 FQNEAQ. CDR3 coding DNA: TGTGCCAGCAGCCGGGACAGACTGAATAATGAAAAACTGTTTTTT. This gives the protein CASSRDRLNNEKLFF.

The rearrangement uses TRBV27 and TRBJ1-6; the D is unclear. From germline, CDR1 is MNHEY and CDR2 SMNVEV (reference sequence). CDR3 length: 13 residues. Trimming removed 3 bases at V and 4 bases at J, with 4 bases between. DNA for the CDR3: TGTGCCAGCAGTTTCGGGTATAATTCACCCCTCCACTTT. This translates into CASSFGYNSPLHF.

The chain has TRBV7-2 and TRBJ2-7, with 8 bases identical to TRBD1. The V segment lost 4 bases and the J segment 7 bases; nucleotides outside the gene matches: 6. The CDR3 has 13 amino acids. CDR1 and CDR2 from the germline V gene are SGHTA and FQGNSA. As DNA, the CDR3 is TGTGCCAGCAGCTCGACAGGGGCCGGGGAGCAGTACTTC. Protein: CASSSTGAGEQYF.

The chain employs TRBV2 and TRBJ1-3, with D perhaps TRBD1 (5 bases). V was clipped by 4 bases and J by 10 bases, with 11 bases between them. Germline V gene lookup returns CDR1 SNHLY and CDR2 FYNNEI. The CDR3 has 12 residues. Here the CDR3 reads CASSGGAGTIYF. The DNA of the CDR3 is TGTGCCAGCAGTGGGGGCGCCGGGACCATATATTTT.

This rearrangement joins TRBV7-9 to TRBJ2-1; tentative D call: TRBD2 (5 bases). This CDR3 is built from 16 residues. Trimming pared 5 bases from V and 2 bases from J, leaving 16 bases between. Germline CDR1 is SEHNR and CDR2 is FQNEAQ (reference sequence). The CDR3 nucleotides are TGTGCCAGCAGCCTGGGTGGACGAGGGACCTACAATGAGCAGTTCTTC. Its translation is CASSLGGRGTYNEQFF.

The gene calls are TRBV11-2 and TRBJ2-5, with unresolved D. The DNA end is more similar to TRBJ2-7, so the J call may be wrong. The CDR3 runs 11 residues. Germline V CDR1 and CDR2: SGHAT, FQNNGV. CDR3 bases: TGTGCCAGCAGCCAAAACTACGAGCAGTACTTC. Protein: CASSQNYEQYF.

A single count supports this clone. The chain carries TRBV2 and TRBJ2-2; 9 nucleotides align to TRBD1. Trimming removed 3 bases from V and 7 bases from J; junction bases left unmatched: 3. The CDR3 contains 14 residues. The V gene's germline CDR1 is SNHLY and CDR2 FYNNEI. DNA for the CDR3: TGTGCCAGCAGTGATGGGACAGGGCACGGGGAGCTGTTTTTT. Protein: CASSDGTGHGELFF.

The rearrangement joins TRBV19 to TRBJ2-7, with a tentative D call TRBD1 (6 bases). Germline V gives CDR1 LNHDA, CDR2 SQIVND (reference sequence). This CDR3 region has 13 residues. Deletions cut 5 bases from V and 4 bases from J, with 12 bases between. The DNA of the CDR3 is TGTGCCAGTAGTTCCCAGGGGTGGTACGAGCAGTACTTC. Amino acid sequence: CASSSQGWYEQYF.

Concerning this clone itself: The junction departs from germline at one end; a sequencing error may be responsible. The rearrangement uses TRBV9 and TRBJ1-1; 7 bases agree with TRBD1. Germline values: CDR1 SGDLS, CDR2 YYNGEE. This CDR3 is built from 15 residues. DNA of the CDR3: TGTGCCAGCAGCGAACAGGGGTACATGAACACTGAAGCTTCCTTT. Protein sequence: CASSEQGYMNTEASF.

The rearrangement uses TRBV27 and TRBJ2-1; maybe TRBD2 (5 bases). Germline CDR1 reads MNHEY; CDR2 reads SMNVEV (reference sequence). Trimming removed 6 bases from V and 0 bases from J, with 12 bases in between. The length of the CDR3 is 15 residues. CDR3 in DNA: TGTGCCAGCAGCTTACGACTATCCTCCTACAATGAGCAGTTCTTC. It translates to CASSLRLSSYNEQFF.

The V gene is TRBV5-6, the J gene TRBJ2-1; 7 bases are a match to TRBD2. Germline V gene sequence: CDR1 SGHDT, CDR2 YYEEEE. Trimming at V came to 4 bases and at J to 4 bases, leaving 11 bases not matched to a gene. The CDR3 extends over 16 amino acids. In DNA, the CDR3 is TGTGCCAGCAGCAACTCCGGGACCGGGGGGTACAATGAGCAGTTCTTC. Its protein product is CASSNSGTGGYNEQFF.

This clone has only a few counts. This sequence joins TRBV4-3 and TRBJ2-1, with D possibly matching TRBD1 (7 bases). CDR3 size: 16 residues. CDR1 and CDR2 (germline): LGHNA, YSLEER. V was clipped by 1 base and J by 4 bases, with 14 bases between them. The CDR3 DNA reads TGCGCCAGCAGCCAAGGGACCAGGGGGAGGTACAATGAGCAGTTCTTC. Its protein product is CASSQGTRGRYNEQFF.

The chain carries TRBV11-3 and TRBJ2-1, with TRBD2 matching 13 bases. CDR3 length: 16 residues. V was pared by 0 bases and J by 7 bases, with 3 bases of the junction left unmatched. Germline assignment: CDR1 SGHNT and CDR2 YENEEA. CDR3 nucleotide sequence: TGTGCCAGCAGCTTAGATGGACTAGCGGGGGTGAATGAGCAGTTCTTC. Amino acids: CASSLDGLAGVNEQFF.